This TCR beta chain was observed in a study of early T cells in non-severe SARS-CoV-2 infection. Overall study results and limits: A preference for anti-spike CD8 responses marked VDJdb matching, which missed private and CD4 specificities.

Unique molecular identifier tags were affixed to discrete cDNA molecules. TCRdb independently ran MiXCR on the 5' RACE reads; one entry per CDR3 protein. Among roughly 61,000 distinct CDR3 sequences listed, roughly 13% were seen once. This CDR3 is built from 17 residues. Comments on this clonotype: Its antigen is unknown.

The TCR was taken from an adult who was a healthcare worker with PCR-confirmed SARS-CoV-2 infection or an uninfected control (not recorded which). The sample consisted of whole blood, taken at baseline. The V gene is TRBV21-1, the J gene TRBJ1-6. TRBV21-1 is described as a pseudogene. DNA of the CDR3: TGTGCCAGCAGCAATGCTGGCCGTAGCTCCTATAATTCACCCCTCCACTTT. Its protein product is CASSNAGRSSYNSPLHF.